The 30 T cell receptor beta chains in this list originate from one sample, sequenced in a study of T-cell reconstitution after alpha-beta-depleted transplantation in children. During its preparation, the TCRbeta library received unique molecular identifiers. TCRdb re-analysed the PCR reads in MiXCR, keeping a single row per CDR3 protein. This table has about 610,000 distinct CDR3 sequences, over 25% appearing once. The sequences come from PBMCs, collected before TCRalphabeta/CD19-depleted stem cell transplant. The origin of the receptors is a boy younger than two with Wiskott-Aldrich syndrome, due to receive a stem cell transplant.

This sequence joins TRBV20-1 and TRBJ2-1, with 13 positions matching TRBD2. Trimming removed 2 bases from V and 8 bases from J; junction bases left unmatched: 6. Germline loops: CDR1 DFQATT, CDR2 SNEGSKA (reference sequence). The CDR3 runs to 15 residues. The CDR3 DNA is TGCAGTGCTAGAAAGGGACTAGCGGGAAACTATGAGCAGTTCTTC. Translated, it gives CSARKGLAGNYEQFF.

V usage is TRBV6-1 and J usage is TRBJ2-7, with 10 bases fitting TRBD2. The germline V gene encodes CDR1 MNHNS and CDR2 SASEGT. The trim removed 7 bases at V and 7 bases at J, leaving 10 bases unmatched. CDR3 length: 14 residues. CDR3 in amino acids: CASTGLAGEGEQYF. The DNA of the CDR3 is TGTGCCAGCACCGGGCTAGCGGGAGAGGGTGAGCAGTACTTC.

CDR3 bases: TGTGCCATCAGTGAGATGGGGGACAGGGAGACCCAGTACTTC. This encodes CAISEMGDRETQYF. The rearrangement joins TRBV10-3 to TRBJ2-5, with 8 bases fitting TRBD1. Per the germline V gene, CDR1 is ENHRY and CDR2 is SYGVKD. Germline trimming cut 2 bases from V and 5 bases from J; bases unmatched to any gene: 4. The CDR3 length is 14 residues.

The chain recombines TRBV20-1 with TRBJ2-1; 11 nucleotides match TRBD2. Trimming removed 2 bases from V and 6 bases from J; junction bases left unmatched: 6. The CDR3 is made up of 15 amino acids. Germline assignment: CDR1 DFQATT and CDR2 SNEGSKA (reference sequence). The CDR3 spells CSARFSGRVGNEQFF. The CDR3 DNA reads TGCAGTGCTAGATTTAGCGGGAGGGTGGGCAATGAGCAGTTCTTC.

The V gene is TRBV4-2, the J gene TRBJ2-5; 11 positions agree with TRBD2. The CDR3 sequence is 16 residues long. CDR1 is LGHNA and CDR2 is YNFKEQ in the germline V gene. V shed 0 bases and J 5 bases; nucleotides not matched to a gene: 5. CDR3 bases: TGTGCCAGCAGCCAAGATTTCGCTAGCGGGAGGGAGACCCAGTACTTC. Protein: CASSQDFASGRETQYF.

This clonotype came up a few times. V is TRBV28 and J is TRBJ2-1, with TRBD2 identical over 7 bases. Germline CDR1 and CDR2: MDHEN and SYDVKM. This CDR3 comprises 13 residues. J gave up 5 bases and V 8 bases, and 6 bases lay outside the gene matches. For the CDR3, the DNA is TGTGCCAGCGCCTCCGGGACTAACAATGAGCAGTTCTTC. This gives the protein CASASGTNNEQFF.

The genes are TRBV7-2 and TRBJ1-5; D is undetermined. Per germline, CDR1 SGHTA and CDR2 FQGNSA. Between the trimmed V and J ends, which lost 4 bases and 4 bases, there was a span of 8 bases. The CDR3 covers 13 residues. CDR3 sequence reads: CASSWRVNQPQHF. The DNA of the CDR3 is TGTGCCAGCAGCTGGCGGGTGAATCAGCCCCAGCATTTT. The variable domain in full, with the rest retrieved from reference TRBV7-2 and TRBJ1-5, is GAGVSQSPSNKVTEKGKDVELRCDPISGHTALYWYRQSLGQGLEFLIYFQGNSAPDKSGLPSDRFSAERTGGSVSTLTIQRTQQEDSAVYLCASSWRVNQPQHFGDGTRLSIL.

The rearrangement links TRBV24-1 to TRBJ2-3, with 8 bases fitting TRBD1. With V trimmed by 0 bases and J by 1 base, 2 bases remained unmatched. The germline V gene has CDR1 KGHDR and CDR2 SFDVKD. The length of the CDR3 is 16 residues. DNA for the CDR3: TGTGCCACCAGTGATTTGCCGGGACAGGGCACAGATACGCAGTATTTT. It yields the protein CATSDLPGQGTDTQYF.

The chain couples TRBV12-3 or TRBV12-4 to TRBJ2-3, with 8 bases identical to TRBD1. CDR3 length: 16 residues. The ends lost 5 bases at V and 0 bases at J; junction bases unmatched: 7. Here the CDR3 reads CASSPLGQASTDTQYF. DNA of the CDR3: TGTGCCAGCAGTCCCCTGGGACAGGCTAGCACAGATACGCAGTATTTT.

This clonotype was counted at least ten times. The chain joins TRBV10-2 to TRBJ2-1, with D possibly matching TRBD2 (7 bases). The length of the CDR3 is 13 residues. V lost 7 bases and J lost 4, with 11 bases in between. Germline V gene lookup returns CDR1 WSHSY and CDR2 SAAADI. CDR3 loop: CASKGGTYNEQFF. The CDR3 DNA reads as TGCGCCAGCAAGGGGGGGACTTACAATGAGCAGTTCTTC.

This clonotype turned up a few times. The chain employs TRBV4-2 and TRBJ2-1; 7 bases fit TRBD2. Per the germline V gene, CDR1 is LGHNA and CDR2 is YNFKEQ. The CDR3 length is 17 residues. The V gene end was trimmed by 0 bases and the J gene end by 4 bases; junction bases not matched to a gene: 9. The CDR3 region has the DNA TGTGCCAGCAGCCAAGATCTGGGCGGGAGTGGGTACAATGAGCAGTTCTTC. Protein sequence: CASSQDLGGSGYNEQFF.

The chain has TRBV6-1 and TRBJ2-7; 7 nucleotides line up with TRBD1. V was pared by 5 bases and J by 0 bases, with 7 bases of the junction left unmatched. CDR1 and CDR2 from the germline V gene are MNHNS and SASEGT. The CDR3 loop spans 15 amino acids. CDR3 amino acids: CASSKDRASSYEQYF. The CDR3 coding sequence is TGTGCCAGCAGTAAAGACAGGGCTAGCTCCTACGAGCAGTACTTC.

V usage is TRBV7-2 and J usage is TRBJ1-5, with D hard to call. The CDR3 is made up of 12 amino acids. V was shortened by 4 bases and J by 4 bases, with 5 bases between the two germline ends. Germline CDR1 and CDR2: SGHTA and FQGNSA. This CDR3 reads CASSYLNQPQHF. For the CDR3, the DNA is TGTGCCAGCAGCTACCTGAATCAGCCCCAGCATTTT.

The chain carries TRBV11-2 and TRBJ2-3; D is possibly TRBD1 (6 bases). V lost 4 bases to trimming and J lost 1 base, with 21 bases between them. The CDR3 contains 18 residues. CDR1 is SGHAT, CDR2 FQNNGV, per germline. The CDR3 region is CASSSQQGTLGGTDTQYF. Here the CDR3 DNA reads TGTGCCAGCAGCTCTCAACAGGGAACCCTGGGGGGCACAGATACGCAGTATTTT.

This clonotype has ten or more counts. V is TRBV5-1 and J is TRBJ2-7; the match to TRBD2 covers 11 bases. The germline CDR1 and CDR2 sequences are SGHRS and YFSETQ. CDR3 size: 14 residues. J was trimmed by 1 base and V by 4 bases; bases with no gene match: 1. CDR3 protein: CASSVAGGSYEQYF. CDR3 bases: TGCGCCAGCAGCGTAGCGGGAGGGTCCTACGAGCAGTACTTC.

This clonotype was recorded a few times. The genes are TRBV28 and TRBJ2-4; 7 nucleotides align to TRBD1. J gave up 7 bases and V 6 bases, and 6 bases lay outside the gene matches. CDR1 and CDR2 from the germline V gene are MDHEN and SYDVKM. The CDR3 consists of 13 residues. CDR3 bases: TGTGCCAGCAGCCCGACAGGGAACAACATTCAGTACTTC. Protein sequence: CASSPTGNNIQYF.

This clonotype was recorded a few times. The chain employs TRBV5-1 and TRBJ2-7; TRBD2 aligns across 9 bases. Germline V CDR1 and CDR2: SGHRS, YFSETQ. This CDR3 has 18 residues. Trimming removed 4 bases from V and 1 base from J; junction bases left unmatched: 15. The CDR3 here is CASSPTRHRLAVSYEQYF. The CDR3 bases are TGCGCCAGCAGCCCAACGCGCCACCGACTAGCGGTTTCCTACGAGCAGTACTTC.

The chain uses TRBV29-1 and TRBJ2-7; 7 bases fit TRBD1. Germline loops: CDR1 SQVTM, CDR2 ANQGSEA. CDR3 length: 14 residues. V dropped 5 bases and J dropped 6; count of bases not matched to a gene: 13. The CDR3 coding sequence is TGCAGCGTTACCCGGACAGGTAAAGTAAGCGAGCAGTACTTC. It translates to CSVTRTGKVSEQYF.

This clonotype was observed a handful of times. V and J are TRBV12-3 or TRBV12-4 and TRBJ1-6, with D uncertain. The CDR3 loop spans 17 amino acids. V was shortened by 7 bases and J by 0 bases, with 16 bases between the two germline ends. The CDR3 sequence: CASTVSVGSSYNSPLHF. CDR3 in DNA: TGTGCCAGCACCGTTTCGGTTGGGAGCTCCTATAATTCACCCCTCCACTTT.

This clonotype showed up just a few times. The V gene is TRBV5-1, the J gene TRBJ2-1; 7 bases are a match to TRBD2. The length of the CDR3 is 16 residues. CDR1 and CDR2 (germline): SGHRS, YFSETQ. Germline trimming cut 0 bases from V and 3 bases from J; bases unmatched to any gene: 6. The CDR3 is CASSLVGAGRYNEQFF. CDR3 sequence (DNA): TGCGCCAGCAGCTTGGTGGGAGCGGGACGCTACAATGAGCAGTTCTTC.

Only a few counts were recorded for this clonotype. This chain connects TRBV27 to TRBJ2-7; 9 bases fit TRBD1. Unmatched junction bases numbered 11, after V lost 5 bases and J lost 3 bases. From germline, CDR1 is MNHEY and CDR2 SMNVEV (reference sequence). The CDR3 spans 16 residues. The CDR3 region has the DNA TGTGCCAGCAGTCCAAGACAGGGGGGAAGATTCTACGAGCAGTACTTC. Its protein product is CASSPRQGGRFYEQYF.

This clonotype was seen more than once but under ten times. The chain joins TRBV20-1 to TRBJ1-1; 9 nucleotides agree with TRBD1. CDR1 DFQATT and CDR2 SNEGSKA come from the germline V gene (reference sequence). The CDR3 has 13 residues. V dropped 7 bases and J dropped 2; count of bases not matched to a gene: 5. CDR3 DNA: TGCAGTGTAGGGACAGGGATCAACACTGAAGCTTTCTTT. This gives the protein CSVGTGINTEAFF.

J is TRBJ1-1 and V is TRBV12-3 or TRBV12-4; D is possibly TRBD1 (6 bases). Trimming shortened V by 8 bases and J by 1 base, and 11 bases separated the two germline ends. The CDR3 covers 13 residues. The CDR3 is CASGQGQNTEAFF. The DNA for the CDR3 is TGTGCCAGCGGCCAGGGACAGAACACTGAAGCTTTCTTT.

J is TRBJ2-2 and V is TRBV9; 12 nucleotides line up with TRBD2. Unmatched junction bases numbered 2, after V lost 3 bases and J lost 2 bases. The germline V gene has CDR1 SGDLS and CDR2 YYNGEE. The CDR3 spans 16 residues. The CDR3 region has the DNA TGTGCCAGCAGCGCGACTAGCGGGGGTAACACCGGGGAGCTGTTTTTT. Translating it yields CASSATSGGNTGELFF.

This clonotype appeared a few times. The CDR3 is CASSLIGANTGELFF. As DNA, the CDR3 is TGCGCCAGCAGCTTAATCGGAGCGAACACCGGGGAGCTGTTTTTT. The chain recombines TRBV5-1 with TRBJ2-2; the D is unclear. The CDR3 sequence is 15 residues long. V was pared by 2 bases and J by 0 bases, with 8 bases between. Per the germline V gene, CDR1 is SGHRS and CDR2 is YFSETQ.

CDR3 nucleotides: TGCGCCAGCAGCCTGGGGGCGCCAGAGAATCAGCCCCAGCATTTT. This translates into CASSLGAPENQPQHF. The chain employs TRBV4-1 and TRBJ1-5; D may be TRBD1 (6 bases). CDR3 length equals 15 residues. Germline CDR1 is MGHRA and CDR2 is YSYEKL. V lost 4 bases and J lost 4, with 14 bases in between.

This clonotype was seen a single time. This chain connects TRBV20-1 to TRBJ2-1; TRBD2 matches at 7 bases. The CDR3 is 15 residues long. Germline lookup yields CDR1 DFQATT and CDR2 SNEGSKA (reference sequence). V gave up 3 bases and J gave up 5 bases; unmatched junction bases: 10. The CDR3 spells CSASLFLGGNNEQFF. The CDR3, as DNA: TGCAGTGCTAGCCTCTTTCTGGGGGGGAACAATGAGCAGTTCTTC.

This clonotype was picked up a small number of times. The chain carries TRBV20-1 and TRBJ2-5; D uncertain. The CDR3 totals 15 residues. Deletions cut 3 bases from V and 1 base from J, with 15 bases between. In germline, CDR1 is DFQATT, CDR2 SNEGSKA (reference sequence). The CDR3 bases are TGCAGTGCTAGTGTCCCCGGACGTACCCAAGAGACCCAGTACTTC. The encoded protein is CSASVPGRTQETQYF.

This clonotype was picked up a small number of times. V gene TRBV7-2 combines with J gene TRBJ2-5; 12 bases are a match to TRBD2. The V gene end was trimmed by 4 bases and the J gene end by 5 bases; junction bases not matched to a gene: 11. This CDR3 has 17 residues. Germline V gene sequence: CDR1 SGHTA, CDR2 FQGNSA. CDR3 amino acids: CASSSIVLAGGPETQYF. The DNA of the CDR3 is TGTGCCAGCAGCTCGATAGTCCTAGCGGGAGGGCCGGAGACCCAGTACTTC.

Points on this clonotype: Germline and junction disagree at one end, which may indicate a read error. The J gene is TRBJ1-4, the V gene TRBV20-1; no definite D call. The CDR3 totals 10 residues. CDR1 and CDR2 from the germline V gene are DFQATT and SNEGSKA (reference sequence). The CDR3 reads CSARAEKLFF. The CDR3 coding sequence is TGCAGTGCGAGAGCTGAAAAACTGTTTTTT.